Given below is one T cell receptor (beta chain) in context. Its antigen is not known. UMIs and sample barcodes were carried by the TCR alpha and TCR beta cDNA libraries that 5'RACE produced using constant-segment primers. TCRdb re-analysed the 5' RACE reads in MiXCR, keeping a single row per CDR3 protein. The table includes approximately 250,000 distinct CDR3 sequences, 16% detected once. The data derive from a study of T-cell memory formation after mild COVID-19. The study, taken as a whole, reports: Those CD4+ clones that contracted were mainly in CM and EM (CD8+ ones in EMRA).

Trimming removed 3 bases from V and 7 bases from J, with 15 bases in between. The CDR3 is 14 amino acids. Germline CDR1 reads SGHVS; CDR2 reads FQNEAQ. This chain joins TRBV7-8 and TRBJ2-5; the D is unclear. The TCR was taken from a man aged 18 to 29 who had mild COVID-19 (a few samples of this study predate the infection). Cell type and time point are not known. Sequencing input: PBMCs or a T cell subset sorted from them (not recorded which). CDR3 amino acids: CASSLAGLSGTQYF. The DNA of the CDR3 is TGTGCCAGCAGCTTGGCCGGCCTGTCTGGGACCCAGTACTTC.